This T cell receptor (beta chain) was identified during a study of shared clonotypes between healthy human individuals (dated by TCRdb to the early 2020s). Concerning the study at large: The cohort included a few men and a couple of women between 18 and 49 years of age. For each donor, CD4 naive and CD4 memory were each run on three plates, CD8 naive on two plates, and CD8 memory on one plate. The study deeply sequenced blood TCR repertoires of several healthy adults to estimate repertoire size and the extent of clonotype sharing between individuals. Per donor, leukapheresis produced somewhere between about 0.94 and 9 billion PBMCs. Libraries were prepared and TCR repertoires were sequenced by different laboratories using diverse techniques, in order to increase sequencing depth and limit assay-specific biases.

Broader findings and caveats from the paper: The small number of donors limited the genetic and exposure-history diversity represented. Pairwise subsampling indicated that sequencing depth was expected to affect the degree of clonotype sharing among donors. Incomplete sequencing was indicated by rarefaction of sorted-subset datasets, despite the large sequencing depth. Clonotypes shared by all four sorted-subset donors showed higher generation probabilities than non-shared clonotypes. When a few donors were compared, the shared fraction of clonotypes was 5% to 6.5% for naive CD4, around 3.5% for naive CD8, more than 2% for memory CD4, and around 0.37% for memory CD8. Sampling was limited to blood, and TCR repertoires in tissue likely differ from TCR repertoires in blood. Larger estimated clonotype richness was generally found for naive subsets than for memory subsets.

TCR CDR3 regions were amplified from genomic DNA by multiplex PCR using the deep immunoSEQ assay. Extracted genomic DNA from each cell subset was spread evenly across all wells of several immunoSEQ 96-well plates, with each plate serving as a replicate. For sorted subsets, each replicate PCR was loaded with roughly 190 ng genomic DNA, equivalent to about 33,000 T cell genomes. Purified libraries were quantified with a Qubit 3.0 fluorometer, sized on a Bioanalyzer 2100, and re-quantified with the KAPA Library Quantification kit. Every immunoSEQ 96-well plate was sequenced on a separate single-read 150-cycle Illumina NextSeq 550 flow cell. The study's processing was this. Because the immunoSEQ output included only junctional sequences and no quality scores, the filtering could not be the same as the filtering used for full-length reads. To assign V/J genes and CDR3, sequences were annotated against IMGT germline references using PyIR, a Python wrapper for IgBLAST v1.9. Reads were removed for weak V/J assignments (E-value above 1e-6), missing CDR3, stop codons, out-of-frame junctions, or ambiguous translated residues. A V3J clonotype was defined by an identical inferred V gene, J gene, and CDR3 amino acid sequence. The percentage overlap between two repertoires was calculated by dividing the number of shared unique clonotypes by the size of the smaller repertoire. Three approaches were used to assess repertoire richness: RTK rarefaction, the Chao1 estimator, and Recon v2.1 estimates of unobserved clonotypes. Generation probabilities for all TCRbeta clonotypes obtained by the gDNA method from a few donors were computed using OLGA. TCRdb stores this immuneACCESS table with in-frame sequences only. Part of the clones is absent; in the studies checked, under half of the shortfall reflects unresolved V genes, and no reason is known for the rest. V and J calls and clone size are given by that table; D and trimming were obtained from the DNA. For this sample there are fewer than 1.8 million clones; approximately 98.5% appear just once. 0.36% of the sample is in the top ten clones.

Note on this clone: Its antigen specificity is not known. Base qualities are missing; no much larger clone stands one base away.

The trim is 6 bases for V and 1 base for J, with a gap of 16 bases between the germline ends. The germline V gene supplies CDR1 SNHLY and CDR2 FYNNEI. The CDR3 contains 15 residues, cysteine and phenylalanine counted. Only the CDR3 portion is preserved as DNA: 45 bases, with reading frame beginning at the first base. Donors were healthy HIV-negative adults with no recently reported acute infections or vaccinations. Only Caucasian adults living in Nashville, Tennessee, USA were represented among the donors. CD4+ T cells were enriched by magnetic negative selection, after which naive cells were positively selected on CD45RA and the negative fraction was taken as the memory subset. Blood was obtained by leukapheresis, after which PBMCs were separated by Ficoll-Histopaque density gradient centrifugation and cryopreserved in liquid nitrogen vapor phase. Purity and quantity of every magnetically sorted T cell population were checked by analytical flow cytometry. Genomic DNA was isolated from every sorted fraction and measured by UV absorbance on a Nanodrop 2000c.

The source is a man younger than 40 in good health. In this chain, TRBV2 is recombined with TRBJ2-7; the D gene is possibly TRBD2, with 7 bases matching. What was sequenced was naive CD4+ T cells sorted from blood. The cell subset or site label here, explained by the study, means: CD45RA+ positively selected. The DNA reads as follows: TGTGCCAGCAGGCTGGGGGGGGCAGGGTCCTACGAGCAGTACTTC. It codes for CASRLGGAGSYEQYF.